Given below is one T cell receptor (beta chain) in context. This sample was taken from a study of blood T cell repertoires in COVID-19. Study summary: T cells, B-cell-depleted T cells, or PBMCs provided the cDNA or gDNA that served as material.

Profiling relied on immunoSEQ multiplex PCR, and the TCRdb table lists in-frame clones only, not all of them. The data show approximately 190,000 clones, 75% to 90% seen once. Specimen: peripheral blood. This TCR was recovered from a man aged 60 to 69 with acute or convalescent COVID-19.

CDR3 nucleotides: TGTGCCAGCAGCTTGGGGGGGGCCACAGATACGCAGTATTTT. Amino acids: CASSLGGATDTQYF. The V and J genes are TRBV7-2 and TRBJ2-3, with D perhaps matching TRBD2 (7 bases). V was cut by 3 bases and J by 2 bases, with 9 bases left in between. Per the germline V gene, CDR1 is SGHTA and CDR2 is FQGNSA. This CDR3 is 14 amino acids long.